This TCR beta chain is from a study of neurological immune-mediated disorders. This clonotype was found many times. What it binds is unknown. Indicated time point: longitudinal time-point 1 (baseline). Source material was 2 million unsorted PBMCs, stored at -80 °C in RNAlater. Synthesis of cDNA was accomplished via 5'RACE employing 10-nucleotide random UMIs. TCRdb itself ran the 5' RACE reads through MiXCR, one entry per CDR3 protein. The sample has fewer than 55,000 distinct CDR3 sequences, more than 8.5% seen once. Notes on the study in general: The most TCR clonal expansion was seen in HTLV-1-associated myelopathy, and the least was seen in multiple sclerosis, which fell below healthy controls. Across subjects, no CDR3 amino acid sequence appeared in expanded clones of more than one subject, a finding that suggested private repertoires in all groups.

The CDR3 has 13 amino acids. Trimming pared 2 bases from V and 5 bases from J, leaving 10 bases between. Per germline, CDR1 MNHEY and CDR2 SVGEGT. V is TRBV6-2 or TRBV6-3 and J is TRBJ2-7; TRBD1 is a possible D gene (5 bases). The receptor comes from a woman aged 40 to 49 in good health. The source material was PBMCs. CDR3 in amino acids: CASSYGAYHEQYF. The CDR3 coding sequence is TGTGCCAGCAGTTACGGGGCGTACCACGAGCAGTACTTC.